This T cell receptor (beta chain) originates from a study of cytomegalovirus exposure and HLA in healthy donors (dated by TCRdb to about 2017). Concerning the study at large: An earlier analysis of approximately 640 of the donors reported about 290 Gb of sequence data and 117 million unique TCR beta sequences from about 179 million T cells. In a later genetic analysis, genome-wide SNP genotypes for about 55% of the roughly 700 donors were used, and that subset was treated as a discovery cohort. Class I and class II HLA loci were covered by the typing at four-digit resolution. To decide whether each TCR beta V gene segment behaved as functional or pseudogenic, an earlier analysis of nearly 600 of the donors relied on high-throughput TCR beta sequencing. A separate validation cohort of approximately 120 different subjects was used in addition to the approximately 700-subject first cohort. Of the 350 to 450 genotyped donors, 65% to 90% fell in the genetic ancestry cluster associated with self-reported Caucasian donors. About 280 gigabases of sequencing data and 70 million to 100 million unique TCR sequences made up an early release that covered approximately 620 HLA-typed donors. Across about 380 genotyped donors of the cohort, an average of about 200,000 unique TCR beta nucleotide sequences per donor were sequenced, and around 19% of those sequences were non-productive. Donor age, sex, ethnicity and CMV serostatus were collected together with the repertoire data. High-throughput TCR immunosequencing, statistical association of individual TCRs with disease status, and machine learning were combined to predict cytomegalovirus infection status. Roughly five DR-DQ haplotypes were handled as single units for association and clustering because linkage in the cohort was strong. The study aimed to test whether signatures of past pathogen exposure could be identified by cataloging public T cell receptors. The later analysis used no new phenotypic data to find candidate immune exposures, relying instead on TCR beta sequences and their occurrence across donors. The T cell repertoires of under 700 subjects were profiled by immunosequencing and related to cytomegalovirus serostatus. The number of typed donors differed by locus: about 620-630 for A, B, C, DRB1 and DQB1; approximately 530 for DQA1; 606 for DPA1; and about 470 for DPB1. Every repertoire in the discovery cohort had been generated on one and the same sequencing platform. In a later analysis, previously published TCR beta repertoires from roughly 710 donors were re-analyzed and high-resolution HLA genotyping was added so that TCR occurrence patterns could be studied. Broad study findings and their caveats: Compared with equally common non-associated chains, HLA-associated TCR beta chains in a later analysis were more clonally expanded and had lower generation probabilities. The cohort was sequenced for TCR beta chains only, and without alpha or paired-chain data the features that could be detected were limited. Presence/absence analyses assumed roughly uniform sequencing depth across donors, an assumption that may not hold. According to the authors, the approach could potentially be generalized to other disease states and immunological phenotypes. Correlated functional status among segregating V segments might reflect linkage disequilibrium, but an unknown experimental factor could not be ruled out. Most TCR sequences were observed very rarely across donors, whereas some public TCRs were present in many individuals. A further reported finding was that TCR beta sequences accurately predicted the HLA-A and HLA-B alleles for most subjects in the first cohort. Compared with the roughly 700-donor mean, donors in an Asian-associated ancestry cluster had fewer N-insertions in productive TCRs, according to a later genetic analysis. The study gave a list of some 150 TCR beta chains associated with cytomegalovirus. In a later analysis, several top co-occurrence clusters were reported to appear linked to parvovirus B19, influenza, CMV and Epstein-Barr virus. Some IMGT-functional V segments, including TRBV6-2 and TRBV6-3, could not be distinguished by the 87-base-pair reads and were therefore excluded. When HLA alleles, especially DR and DQ, strongly co-occurred, TCR associations were difficult to assign to individual alleles. A few of the identified cytomegalovirus-associated TCR beta chains were confirmed in vitro to be specific for cytomegalovirus antigens. A cluster of highly shared sequence variants was judged likely to be a technical artifact of the sequencing pipeline. Because counts were too low, about 18 rarely observed V segments, including chromosome 9 orphons, were excluded from the earlier analysis of some 540 of the donors. In an earlier analysis of under 600 of the donors, most TCR beta V segments were observed in productive rearrangements about 87% or about 30% of the time, broadly matching IMGT annotations. A later genetic analysis associated a missense DCLRE1C variant with V-gene and J-gene trimming of TCR beta chains, and an independent cohort replicated the association. Because HLA typing was missing for some donors at each locus, association tests included only the typed subset. The classifier was reported to diagnose cytomegalovirus status with high specificity and sensitivity in both the original cohort and the validation cohort. Specific HLA alleles were associated with 16,951 TCR beta sequences at a false discovery rate of 0.05 in a later analysis. Immune exposure information for the cohort was limited to CMV serostatus. According to a later analysis, most CMV-associated TCR beta chains appeared to be HLA-restricted, and the HLA associations seemed to be driven largely by CMV exposure. In a later analysis, the rate of TCR association differed among HLA loci, with DRB1 alleles having the most associated TCRs and HLA-C alleles having the fewest.

The cohort comprised under 700 healthy bone marrow donors. At the time of sampling, all cohort members were nominally healthy, though unrecorded immune exposures were likely present. The donor tested CMV seronegative, placing the donor among the 350 or so seronegative members of the cohort. Every donor gave a peripheral blood sample, and the peripheral blood mononuclear cells from that sample were used for TCR beta sequencing. The Qiagen DNeasy Blood Extraction Kit was used to extract genomic DNA from the blood cell samples. The library was produced with the immunoSEQ multiplex PCR assay. The multiplex PCR relied on a mix of 60 forward primers for TCR Vbeta segments and 13 reverse primers for TCR Jbeta segments. A multiplex PCR assay on genomic DNA amplified the CDR3 region of rearranged TCR beta genes. On the Illumina HiSeq System, the amplified TCR beta libraries were sequenced as 87-base-pair reads. As for the original processing: A later analysis tallied roughly 78 million unique TCR beta chains across the 666 repertoires, and about 12 million of those chains were shared by two or more donors. Raw reads were error-corrected and collapsed into unique sequences by a nearest-neighbor algorithm in which closely related sequences were merged to remove PCR and sequencing errors. To assign V, D and J gene segments, CDR3 sequences were aligned to IMGT reference sequences. Each retained sequence needed at least a six-nucleotide match to both a V gene segment and a J gene segment. A rearrangement counted as productive if the CDR3 had no stop codons and remained in frame with V and J, and every other rearrangement counted as non-productive. CDR3 was defined by IMGT convention, running from the second conserved V-encoded cysteine to the conserved J-encoded phenylalanine. The earlier analysis of about 590 of the donors excluded sequences that lacked an unambiguous match to a single V gene segment. In an earlier analysis of 587 of the donors, V segments were called functional above 56.7% productive rearrangements and were called segregating when the between-donor standard deviation exceeded 5%. To diagnose cytomegalovirus status from the catalog of TCR beta chain sequences, a statistical classification framework was built. In a later analysis, V and J genes were assigned by comparing TCR nucleotide sequences against IMGT/GENE-DB human TR gene sequences. In a later analysis, CDR3 sequences and most-parsimonious VDJ recombination scenarios were assigned using the TCRdist pipeline. In a later analysis, every TCR beta chain was defined by the combination of its CDR3 amino acid sequence and its V-gene family, and reads without a unique V-gene family were dropped. To address suspected cross-contamination and a sequencing artifact, a later analysis removed 592 highly shared, low-generation-probability nucleotide sequences. In a later analysis, a clonal expansion index was calculated for each public chain from normalized within-repertoire ranks of inferred template counts. Generation probabilities in a later analysis came from a VDJ recombination model fitted to out-of-frame rearrangements, and those results were checked against IGoR. Hypergeometric tests were used in a later analysis to score TCR-TCR, TCR-HLA and TCR-CMV co-occurrence, with a repertoire-size bias correction applied to the TCR pairs. A later analysis estimated false discovery rates by permuting HLA or CMV assignments 20 times. In a later analysis, co-occurring TCRs were grouped with DBSCAN, and TCRdist sequence similarity was added when clustering was performed within HLA-allele-positive subsets. Co-occurrence clustering excluded repertoires with fewer than 30,000 or more than 120,000 public chains, plus five with anomalous nucleotide sharing. The source is immuneACCESS, and TCRdb retained only in-frame sequences with V and J called. Part of the clones is not carried over; for the studies checked, unresolved V genes explain less than half of this, and the remainder is unexplained. The V and J calls and the clone size are those of that table, but D and trimming were determined from the DNA. The sample profile shows roughly 160,000 clones; 80% of them were found once. The ten largest clones add up to 0.95% to 1.5% of the sample.

Points on this clone: Its cognate antigen has yet to be identified. No base quality values were provided; no much bigger clone lies one nucleotide off.

CDR1 and CDR2 are read off the germline V gene as MDHEN and SYDVKM. The CDR3, cysteine through phenylalanine, is 17 amino acids long. Only CDR3 DNA is held: 51 bases, read in frame from base 1. Deletion took 2 bases off V and 0 bases off J, with a span of 17 bases between the germline ends. Sequencing was performed on PBMCs. The sequence was obtained from a woman aged 50 to 65 in good health and CMV-seronegative. The chain joins TRBV28 to TRBJ2-7; 6 matching bases give a weak D call of TRBD1. The DNA sequence reads TGTGCCAGCAGTTTACCTTCTGGGACACCGAGCTCCTACGAGCAGTACTTC. Its protein is CASSLPSGTPSSYEQYF.